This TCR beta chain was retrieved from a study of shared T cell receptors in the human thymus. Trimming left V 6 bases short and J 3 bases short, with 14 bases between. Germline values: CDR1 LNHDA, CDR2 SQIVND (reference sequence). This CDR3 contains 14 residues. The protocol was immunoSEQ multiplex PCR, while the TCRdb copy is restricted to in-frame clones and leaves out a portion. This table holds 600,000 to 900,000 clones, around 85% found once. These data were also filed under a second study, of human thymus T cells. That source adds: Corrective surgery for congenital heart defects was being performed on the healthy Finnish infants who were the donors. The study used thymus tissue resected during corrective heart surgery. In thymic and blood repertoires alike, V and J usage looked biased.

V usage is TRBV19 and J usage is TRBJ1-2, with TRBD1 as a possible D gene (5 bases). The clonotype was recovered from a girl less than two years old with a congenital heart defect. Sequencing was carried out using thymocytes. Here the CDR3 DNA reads TGTGCCAGTAGCCCTGACAGTGAACACTATGGCTACACCTTC. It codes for CASSPDSEHYGYTF. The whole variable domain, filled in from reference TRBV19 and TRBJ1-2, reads DGGITQSPKYLFRKEGQNVTLSCEQNLNHDAMYWYRQDPGQGLRLIYYSQIVNDFQKGDIAEGYSVSREKKESFPLTVTSAQKNPTAFYLCASSPDSEHYGYTFGSGTRLTVV.